The TCR beta chain described here comes from a study of T cell repertoires in cytomegalovirus infection. CDR3 length: 13 amino acids. CDR1 is DFQATT, CDR2 SNEGSKA, per germline (reference sequence). The V and J ends lost 5 bases and 9 bases respectively, with 17 bases between them. TCRdb ran MiXCR on the reads and lists one entry per CDR3 protein. The sample has about 110,000 distinct CDR3 sequences, roughly 30% seen once. Note on this clonotype: No antigen is known for it.

V is TRBV20-1 and J is TRBJ2-4; maybe TRBD2 (5 bases). The TCR comes from a human donor in good health (CMV status not recorded). Some clones in this sample may be carry-over from other donors' samples. The sample here was CD8+ T cells from cultured PBMCs, taken from culture after CMV antigen stimulation. The CDR3 is CSACPGLSPIQYF. The CDR3 nucleotides are TGCAGTGCTTGTCCCGGACTCAGTCCCATTCAGTACTTC.